This TCR beta chain was profiled in a study of blood T cells in healthy people across ages. Study-level results: Investigators treated diversity estimates from one million T cells as underestimates.

Sample donors were healthy Caucasian individuals that came from Russia, aged 6 to 90. Trimming cost V 6 bases and J 10 bases, with 22 bases left between them. The germline gives CDR1 MDHEN, CDR2 SYDVKM. This CDR3 spans 14 amino acids. Combining a sample-barcoded 5' primer with a J-beta primer mix, a second PCR ran for 7 to 11 cycles. Via MiXCR, TCRdb re-called the 5' RACE reads, giving one row per CDR3 protein. The data hold fewer than 1.5 million distinct CDR3 sequences, with 42% observed a single time. Note on this clonotype: Antigen specificity is unknown.

The specimen was blood. The TCR originated in a woman younger than 35 in good health. V and J are TRBV28 and TRBJ2-7, with D perhaps matching TRBD1 (6 bases). The CDR3 is CASSTYRDQNDQYF. The CDR3 DNA reads TGTGCCAGCAGCACATACAGGGATCAGAATGATCAGTACTTC.